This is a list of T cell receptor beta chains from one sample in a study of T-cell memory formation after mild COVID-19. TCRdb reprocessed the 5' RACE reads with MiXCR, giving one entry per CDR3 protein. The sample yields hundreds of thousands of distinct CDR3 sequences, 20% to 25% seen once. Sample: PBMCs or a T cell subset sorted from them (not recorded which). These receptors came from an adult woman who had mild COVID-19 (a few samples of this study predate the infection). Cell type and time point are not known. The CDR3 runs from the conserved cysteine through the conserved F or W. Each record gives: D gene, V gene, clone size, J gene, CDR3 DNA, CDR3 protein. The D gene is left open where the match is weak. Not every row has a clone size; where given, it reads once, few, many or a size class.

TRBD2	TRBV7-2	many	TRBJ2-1	TGTGCCAGCAGCCCCGCATGGACTAGCGGGAATGAGCAGTTCTTC	CASSPAWTSGNEQFF
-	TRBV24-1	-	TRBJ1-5	TGTGCCACCAGTGATTCAGGGGATAGCCAGCCCCAGCATTTT	CATSDSGDSQPQHF
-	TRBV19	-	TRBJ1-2	TGTGCCAGTAGTATAGACAGGGGCTACTATGGCTACACCTTC	CASSIDRGYYGYTF
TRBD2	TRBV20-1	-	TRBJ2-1	TGCAGTGCTAACGGACTAGGTGGCCTCAATGAGCAGTTCTTC	CSANGLGGLNEQFF
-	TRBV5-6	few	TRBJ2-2	TGTGCCAGCAGGGGGCTGGGGGTAGGAGCAGGGAGAGCGAACACCGGGGAGCTGTTTTTT	CASRGLGVGAGRANTGELFF
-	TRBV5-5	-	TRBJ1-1	TGTGCCAGCAGCTTGGCTTTATCTGACAGCACTGAAGCTTTCTTT	CASSLALSDSTEAFF
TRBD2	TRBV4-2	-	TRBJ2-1	TGTGCCAGCAGCCAGGGACTAGCACCCGGGAATGAGCAGTTCTTC	CASSQGLAPGNEQFF
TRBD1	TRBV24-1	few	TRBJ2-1	TGTGCCACCAGGGGACAGCCGGAGTCCTACAATGAGCAGTTCTTC	CATRGQPESYNEQFF
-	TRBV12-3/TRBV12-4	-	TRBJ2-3	TGTGCCAGCAGTCCCTCGACGGTAGATTTCACAGATACGCAGTATTTT	CASSPSTVDFTDTQYF
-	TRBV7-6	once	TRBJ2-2	TGTGCCAGCAGCTCCTCCCCTGACACACTAGGGGAGCTGTTTTTT	CASSSSPDTLGELFF
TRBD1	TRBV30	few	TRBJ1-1	TGTGCCTGGAGTAAAACCCGGACAGGGGCGCTCACTGAAGCTTTCTTT	CAWSKTRTGALTEAFF
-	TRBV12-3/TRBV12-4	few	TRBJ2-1	TGTGCCAGCAGTTCACCAGGCAGGTCCTACAATGAGCAGTTCTTC	CASSSPGRSYNEQFF
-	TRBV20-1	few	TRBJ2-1	TGCAGTGCTAGGGGGGATTTGAATGAGCAGTTCTTC	CSARGDLNEQFF
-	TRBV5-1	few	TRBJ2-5	TGCGCCAGCAGCGGAACGGGAAAAGAGACCCAGTACTTC	CASSGTGKETQYF
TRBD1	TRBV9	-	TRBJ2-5	TGTGCCTCAGGACGGACAGGGTACATTGAGACCAAGTACTTC	CASGRTGYIETKYF
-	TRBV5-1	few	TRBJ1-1	TGCGCCAGCAGCTTGGCCCCGGGACGGTTGAACACTGAAGCTTTCTTT	CASSLAPGRLNTEAFF
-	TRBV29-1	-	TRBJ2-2	TGCAGCGTTGCCCCCGCCAGCGGTTACACCGGGGAGCTGTTTTTT	CSVAPASGYTGELFF
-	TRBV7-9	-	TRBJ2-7	TGTGCCAGCAGCTTAGAGGGACGGGGAGACGAGCAGTACTTC	CASSLEGRGDEQYF
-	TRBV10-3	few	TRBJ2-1	TGTGCCATCAGTGTTGGGATCACCTACAATGAGCAGTTCTTC	CAISVGITYNEQFF
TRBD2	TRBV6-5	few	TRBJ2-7	TGTGCCAGCAGCTCGGGACTAGCGCGGACCTACGAGCAGTACTTC	CASSSGLARTYEQYF
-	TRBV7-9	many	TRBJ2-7	TGTGCCAGCAGCCCCGACTACGAGCAGTACTTC	CASSPDYEQYF
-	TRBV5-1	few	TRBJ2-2	TGCGCCAGCAGCCCTGGCCGGGGGAACACCGGGGAGCTGTTTTTT	CASSPGRGNTGELFF
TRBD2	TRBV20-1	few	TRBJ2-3	TGCAGTGCTAGAGAGACTAGCGGTAGCACAGATACGCAGTATTTT	CSARETSGSTDTQYF
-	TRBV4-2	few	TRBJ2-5	TGTGCCAGCAGCCAAGATTTCGGTGGGGAGACCCAGTACTTC	CASSQDFGGETQYF
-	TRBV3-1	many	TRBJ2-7	TGTGCCAGCAGCCAAGGTCCCAGGGCTTACGAGCAGTACTTC	CASSQGPRAYEQYF
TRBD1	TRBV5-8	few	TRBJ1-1	TGTGCCAGCAGGTATGCCAGAGACAGGGGTGCGAACACTGAAGCTTTCTTT	CASRYARDRGANTEAFF
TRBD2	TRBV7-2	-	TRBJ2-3	TGTGCCAGCAGCTTAAGCGGGAGCCTTAGCACAGATACGCAGTATTTT	CASSLSGSLSTDTQYF
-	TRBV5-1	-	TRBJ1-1	TGCGCCAGCAGCTGGGACCAGATGAACACTGAAGCTTTCTTT	CASSWDQMNTEAFF
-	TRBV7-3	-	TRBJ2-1	TGTGCCAGCAGCTTAACAGGAGGAGAGGGAAATGAGCAGTTCTTC	CASSLTGGEGNEQFF
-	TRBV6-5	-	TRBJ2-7	TGTGCCAGCAGTTCCTGGAGGGAGAGCTACGAGCAGTACTTC	CASSSWRESYEQYF
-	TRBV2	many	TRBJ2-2	TGTGCCAGCGGCCACCAGATACCCGGGGAGCTGTTTTTT	CASGHQIPGELFF
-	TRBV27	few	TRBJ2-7	TGTGCCAGCAGCCCCGGGACGGATGCCTACGAGCAGTACTTC	CASSPGTDAYEQYF
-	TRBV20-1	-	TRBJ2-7	TGCAGTGCTAGAGGCCTCCAGAACGAGCAGTACTTC	CSARGLQNEQYF
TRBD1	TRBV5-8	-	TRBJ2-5	TGTGCCAGCAGCGAGGGCTTCGGGACAGGGGGGCAAGAGACCCAGTACTTC	CASSEGFGTGGQETQYF
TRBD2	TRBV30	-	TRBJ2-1	TGTGCCTGGACTCCCGCCGGACTAGCGGGAGTAAATGAGCAGTTCTTC	CAWTPAGLAGVNEQFF
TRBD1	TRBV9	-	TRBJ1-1	TGTGCCAGCAGCGTTCTAGAGACAGGGGCGAACACTGAAGCTTTCTTT	CASSVLETGANTEAFF
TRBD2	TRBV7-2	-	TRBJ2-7	TGTGCCAGCAGCTTTGCCCCGGGGGGGGATTACTACGAGCAGTACTTC	CASSFAPGGDYYEQYF
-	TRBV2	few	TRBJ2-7	TGTGCCAGCAGCGGAGACAGGTTGTCTTACGAGCAGTACTTC	CASSGDRLSYEQYF
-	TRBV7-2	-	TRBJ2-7	TGTGCCAGCAGCTTAGGTCAGGTCCTCTCCTACGAGCAGTACTTC	CASSLGQVLSYEQYF
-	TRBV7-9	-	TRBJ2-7	TGTGCCAGCAGCTTAGCCGGCCACGAGCAGTACTTC	CASSLAGHEQYF
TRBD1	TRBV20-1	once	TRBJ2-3	TGCAGTGCTCTAGACACAGGGGGGCAGACAGATACGCAGTATTTT	CSALDTGGQTDTQYF
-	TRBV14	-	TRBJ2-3	TGTGCCAGCAGCCGCTCGATTCCGGGACTTGGCACAGATACGCAGTATTTT	CASSRSIPGLGTDTQYF
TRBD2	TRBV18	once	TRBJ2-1	TGTGCCAGCTCGGCGGGAGTAAACCAAAATGAGCAGTTCTTC	CASSAGVNQNEQFF
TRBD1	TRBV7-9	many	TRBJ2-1	TGTGCCAGCAGCCGGCCGAAGACAGGGGATTCCTACAATGAGCAGTTCTTC	CASSRPKTGDSYNEQFF
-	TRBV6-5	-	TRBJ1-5	TGTGCCAGCAGTTCCGGAGGATATCAGCCCCGGCATTTT	CASSSGGYQPRHF
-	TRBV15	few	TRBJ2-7	TGTGCCACCAGCATGGGTGGGACTGGCTACGAGCAGTACTTC	CATSMGGTGYEQYF
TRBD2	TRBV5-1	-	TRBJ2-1	TGCGCCAGCAGCCACGGGACTAGCGGGGGGCACCTATATAGCAATGAGCAGTTCTTC	CASSHGTSGGHLYSNEQFF
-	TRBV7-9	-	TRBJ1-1	TGTGCCAGCAGCGGGGGGCATTACACTGAAGCTTTCTTT	CASSGGHYTEAFF
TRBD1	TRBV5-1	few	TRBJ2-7	TGCGCCAGCGGGAGCGGACAGGGGGCGCGAGAGCAGTACTTC	CASGSGQGAREQYF